A single TCR beta chain is shown here with its context. Its specificity is unknown. The table came from immunoSEQ multiplex PCR; TCRdb's copy has only in-frame clones and leaves some out. The sample yields some 25,000 clones, 95% to 98% seen once. These data are taken from a study of monozygotic twins with cystic fibrosis. Broader study findings: Age, concordance and disease severity did not associate with shared CDR3 numbers.

This CDR3 is built from 15 residues. Trimming took 0 bases from V and 1 from J, leaving 9 bases between them. Germline-derived CDR1 and CDR2 are MNHNY and SVGAGI (reference sequence). The clonotype comes from a girl between 2 and 10 years old with cystic fibrosis. This chain links TRBV6-6 with TRBJ1-1, with D maybe TRBD1 (6 bases). What was sequenced was blood. DNA for the CDR3: TGTGCCAGCAGTTACTCGGGGGGACAGAACACTGAAGCTTTCTTT. It specifies CASSYSGGQNTEAFF.